The clone carrying this TCR beta chain was recorded once. Antigen: not known. V shed 5 bases and J shed 5 bases, with 10 bases lying between them. The germline V gene encodes CDR1 SGHTA and CDR2 FQGNSA. The length of the CDR3 is 13 residues. The data stem from a study of OX40 agonist ivuxolimab in advanced cancers. For the study at large: Ivuxolimab is a fully human IgG2 antibody that activates OX40 (CD134).

Sequencing was performed with immunoSEQ multiplex PCR; in TCRdb, only in-frame clones are kept and a portion is missing. The sample lists over 85,000 clones, about nine tenths occurring once. Overall study findings and caveats: Low normalized T-cell clonal expansion also characterized some of the nonresponders. At doses 0.1 to 3.0 mg/kg, CD4+ and CD8+ clones expanded. Researchers report that CD8+ T cells had, on average, more expanded clones than CD4+.

This TCR was recovered from an adult with an advanced solid tumor such as melanoma, head and neck, liver or kidney cancer. This chain joins TRBV7-2 and TRBJ1-5; D unresolved. Sample: CD4+ or CD8+ T cells sorted from blood, taken in a trial of the OX40 agonist ivuxolimab. In DNA, the CDR3 is TGTGCCAGCAGCCAAAGCCCATATCAGCCCCAGCATTTT. It encodes CASSQSPYQPQHF.